A single sample gave rise to the 2 T cell receptor beta chains below, sequenced in a study of radiation and T cells in renal cell carcinoma. Clones were sequenced by immunoSEQ multiplex PCR, and TCRdb holds only the in-frame ones, with some missing. The sample comprises around 180,000 clones, approximately 90% of which are singletons, and 11% rests with the top ten. Sample time point: blood 4 weeks post-SBRT, at nephrectomy. This sample's treatment: 15 Gy SBRT to primary tumor, nephrectomy 4 weeks later. The material was blood, obtained from a patient whose treatment included radiotherapy and nephrectomy. Receptor source: a woman aged 50 to 60 with renal cell carcinoma.

CDR3 protein: CATLAGRSTDTQYF. CDR3 DNA sequence: TGTGCCACCTTAGCGGGGCGGAGCACAGATACGCAGTATTTT. The chain uses TRBV18 and TRBJ2-3; 8 positions agree with TRBD2. This CDR3 spans 14 amino acids. Looked up from germline, CDR1 is KGHSH and CDR2 is LQKENI. The J segment lost 0 bases and the V segment lost 10 bases, leaving 6 bases of the junction unmatched.

Note on this clone: Compared with germline, one end of the junction differs, possibly owing to a read error. The chain combines TRBV7-7 with TRBJ2-1; D is unclear. Per the germline V gene, CDR1 is SSHAT and CDR2 is FNYEAQ (reference sequence). The CDR3 spans 16 residues. CDR3: CASSPHTDYSYNEQFF. In nucleotides, the CDR3 is TGTGCTAGCAGTCCCCACACGGATTACTCCTACAATGAGCAGTTCTTC.